The TCR beta chain described here comes from a study of T cell responses to AZD1222 COVID-19 vaccine. The protocol was immunoSEQ multiplex PCR, while the TCRdb copy is restricted to in-frame clones and leaves out a portion. The repertoire holds 200,000 or so clones, with 75% to 90% as singletons. Germline V lookup: CDR1 SGDLS, CDR2 YYNGEE. The CDR3 length is 15 residues. V lost 1 base, J lost 6 bases, and 9 bases stayed unmatched. Notes on this clone: No antigen is known for it.

Study outcomes and limitations: Repertoires were obtained only post-peak T cell response. Spike-specific TCR repertoires showed rising breadth and depth after two AZD1222 doses. The sample set comprised mostly white British donors with more females, and clonal diversity was possibly underestimated. Unmutated variant regions are reportedly the target of nearly half of TCRs that are spike-specific.

The genes are TRBV9 and TRBJ2-7; 8 bases are shared with TRBD2. The TCR originated in an adult in good health. The starting material was peripheral blood, obtained on day 0 of MenACWY control vaccination. CDR3 sequence reads: CASSVIQRELPEQYF. CDR3 sequence (DNA): TGTGCCAGCAGCGTAATCCAGCGGGAGCTTCCCGAGCAGTACTTC.